Listed here are 8 T cell receptor beta chains from one sample, sequenced in a study of CXCR3-negative and CXCR3-positive naive CD8 T cells. TRB cDNA libraries were made by UMI-labeled 5' RACE. TCRdb processed the 5' RACE reads again and assigns one entry to each CDR3 protein, with no DNA. This sample contains fewer than 80,000 distinct CDR3 sequences. The sequencing sample was made of naive CXCR3- CD8+ T cells from blood. Subset reported: CD45RO-CCR7+CD27+CD95- naive CD8+ T cells lacking CXCR3 (TNR3-). Receptors were obtained from a human donor in good health. Some clones in this sample may be carry-over from other donors' samples.

V usage is TRBV4-3 and J usage is TRBJ1-1; the D call from TCRdb, TRBD1, cannot be confirmed without DNA. The germline gives CDR1 LGHNA, CDR2 YSLEER. The CDR3 contains 14 residues. The CDR3: CASSQDRGWTEAFF.

This chain connects TRBV7-7 to TRBJ2-7; TCRdb's D gene call, TRBD1, goes unchecked for lack of DNA. The CDR3 contains 13 residues. Germline CDR1 SSHAT, CDR2 FNYEAQ (reference sequence). This CDR3 is CASSLAPVGEQYF.

This sequence joins TRBV10-2 and TRBJ2-5. Per the germline V gene, CDR1 is WSHSY and CDR2 is SAAADI. This CDR3 has 11 amino acids. The CDR3 protein is CASSDRETQYF.

The rearrangement links TRBV29-1 to TRBJ2-1; TCRdb's D call, TRBD2, is unchecked because there is no DNA. Germline CDR1 is SQVTM and CDR2 is ANQGSEA. This CDR3 spans 17 amino acids. The chain's CDR3 is CSVEGFASGSIDNEQFF.

This chain uses TRBV28 with TRBJ2-1; TCRdb's assignment of TRBD2 cannot be checked, as there is no DNA. The V gene's germline CDR1 is MDHEN and CDR2 SYDVKM. The CDR3 contains 16 residues. The CDR3 protein is CASSPTSGGSYNEQFF.

Here the CDR3 reads CASSPGTSYNEQFF. The chain has TRBV7-8 and TRBJ2-1; the TCRdb D gene call, TRBD1, has no DNA to confirm it. The CDR3 covers 14 residues. CDR1 is SGHVS, CDR2 FQNEAQ, per germline. The full variable domain, its missing parts supplied by reference TRBV7-8 and TRBJ2-1, is GAGVSQSPRYKVAKRGQDVALRCDPISGHVSLFWYQQALGQGPEFLTYFQNEAQLDKSGLPSDRFFAERPEGSVSTLKIQRTQQEDSAVYLCASSPGTSYNEQFFGPGTRLTVL.

V gene TRBV5-1 combines with J gene TRBJ2-4. Germline V gene sequence: CDR1 SGHRS, CDR2 YFSETQ. The CDR3 extends over 16 amino acids. The CDR3 reads CASSLTQGLAKNIQYF.

The J gene is TRBJ2-1, the V gene TRBV7-8; TCRdb's assignment of TRBD2 cannot be checked, as there is no DNA. The CDR3 covers 17 residues. CDR1 SGHVS and CDR2 FQNEAQ come from the germline V gene. This CDR3 is CASSSSGTSGGYNEQFF.